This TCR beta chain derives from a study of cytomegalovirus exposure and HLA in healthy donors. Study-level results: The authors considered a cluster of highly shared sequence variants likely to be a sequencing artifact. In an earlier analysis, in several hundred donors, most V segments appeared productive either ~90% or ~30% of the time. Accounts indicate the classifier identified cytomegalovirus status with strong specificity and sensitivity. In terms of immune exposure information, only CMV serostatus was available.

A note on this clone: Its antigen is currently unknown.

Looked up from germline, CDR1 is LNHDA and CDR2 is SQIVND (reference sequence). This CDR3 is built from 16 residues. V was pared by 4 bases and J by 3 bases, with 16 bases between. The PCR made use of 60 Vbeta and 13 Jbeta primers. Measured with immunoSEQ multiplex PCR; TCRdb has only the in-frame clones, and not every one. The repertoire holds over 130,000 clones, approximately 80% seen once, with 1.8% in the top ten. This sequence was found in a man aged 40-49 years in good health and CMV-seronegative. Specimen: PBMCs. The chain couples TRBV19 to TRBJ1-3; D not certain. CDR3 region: CASSTGTEGGGNTIYF. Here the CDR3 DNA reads TGTGCCAGTAGTACCGGAACAGAAGGTGGTGGAAACACCATATATTTT.